This T cell receptor beta chain was documented in a study of PD-1 blockade in classical Hodgkin lymphoma (dated by TCRdb to about 2020). For context, the study as a whole: Nivolumab dosing was 3 mg/kg intravenously every 2 weeks, continuing until either disease progression or unacceptable toxicity. A peripheral blood immune signature of response to PD-1 blockade in classical Hodgkin lymphoma was defined using TCR beta sequencing and CyTOF. General study outcomes and caveats: Patients starting nivolumab less than 1 year after ASCT had lower diversity and were excluded from later analyses to avoid confounding by immune reconstitution. Among trial patients, those achieving complete response had baseline diversity similar to that of newly diagnosed patients, while diversity was significantly lower in partial responders and progressors. The study was restricted to a single clinical trial cohort, and the causes of repertoire differences, possibly disease activity or prior therapy, were left undefined. A significant rise by C4D1 was seen in CD4+ but not CD8+ TCR diversity (p=0.0027 vs p=0.16), with the rise being most apparent in complete responders (p=0.02). Baseline TCR diversity was reported as lower in newly diagnosed patients than in healthy donors, and lower still in relapsed/refractory patients.

Reading the label with the study, this specimen's time point is: cycle 1 day 1 (C1D1), immediately before nivolumab initiation. Relapse after autologous stem cell transplantation had occurred in all trial patients, and cohorts A, B and C were distinguished by prior brentuximab vedotin exposure. A total of under 70 patients with relapsed/refractory classical Hodgkin lymphoma made up the trial cohort, and each patient's best overall response was complete response, partial response or progressive disease. Single-agent nivolumab was administered to trial patients in the multi-cohort phase II CheckMate 205 trial. An independent review committee assessed best overall response using the 2007 International Working Group response criteria. Trial PBMCs were collected immediately before nivolumab initiation (C1D1) and during therapy at cycle 2 day 1 and cycle 4 day 1. Peripheral blood was collected in 8 mL Vacutainer Cell Preparation Tubes, from which PBMCs were isolated by centrifugation and then cryopreserved.

Genomic DNA was isolated using the Qiagen DNeasy kit from unsorted PBMCs as well as from negatively selected CD4+ and CD8+ fractions. Using primers that anneal to V and J segments, immunoSEQ multiplex PCR amplified the TCR beta CDR3 regions. A synthetic immune receptor repertoire was used to minimize amplification bias, and remaining bias was computationally removed after sequencing. Per the authors' processing: Repertoire diversity was quantified as the Shannon entropy index using custom Python scripts. Unsorted, CD4+ and CD8+ repertoires were analyzed separately, except in combined analyses where CD4+ and CD8+ sequences were merged in silico. Clonal expansion was defined as at least a 2-fold frequency increase after treatment relative to C1D1, with a pseudocount of 0.5 for undetected baseline clones. Singleton clones were defined as clones with 0 or 1 copy at C1D1, and non-singleton clones were defined as clones with 2 or more copies. By matching protein sequences in sorted samples from the same patient, clones expanded in unsorted samples were annotated as CD4+, CD8+ or unknown. Wilcoxon tests on paired samples were used to test changes in diversity from C1D1 to C4D1. TCRdb limited this immuneACCESS table to in-frame rearrangements with V and J called. A share of clones is missing; checked studies link under half to unresolved V genes, and the rest is unexplained. From that table come the V and J calls and clone size; the DNA was used to work out D and trimming. Counted in this sample were about 86,000 clones; roughly nine tenths of them appeared once. The ten largest make up about 20% of the sample.

In regard to this clone: Its antigen is currently not known. No base quality values were provided; no much bigger clone lies one nucleotide off.

Including the terminal cysteine and phenylalanine, the CDR3 comprises 15 residues. Only the CDR3 DNA stays, 45 bases, in frame from base 1. CDR1 MNHEY and CDR2 SVGAGI are derived from the germline V gene. Here V drops 2 bases and J drops 4 bases, and the junction holds 5 bases not matched to any gene. The sequencing used peripheral blood mononuclear cells (PBMCs), collected at baseline. This receptor was taken from a human donor with classical Hodgkin lymphoma. The chain uses TRBV6-5 and TRBJ1-2, with 9 junctional bases fitting TRBD1. The CDR3 sequence is CASSYRDRVGYGYTF. In nucleotides, the sequence is TGTGCCAGCAGTTACCGGGACAGGGTAGGCTATGGCTACACCTTC.